These 26 T cell receptor beta chains share one sample of origin, sequenced in a study of blood T cell repertoires in COVID-19. The assay was immunoSEQ multiplex PCR, and TCRdb's table has in-frame clones only and misses some. The sample lists 90,000 to 150,000 clones, around 82% occurring once. Sequencing was performed on peripheral blood. All receptors come from a human donor in a cohort sampled during active COVID-19.

CDR3 nucleotides: TGTGCCAGCAGCTTAGCGGGCCCCCACGAGCAGTACTTC. Amino acids: CASSLAGPHEQYF. The V gene is TRBV7-8, the J gene TRBJ2-7; no clear D gene. The CDR3 consists of 13 residues. The germline CDR1 and CDR2 sequences are SGHVS and FQNEAQ. Trimming took 0 bases from V and 5 from J, leaving 8 bases between them.

The sample holds one count of this clone. The J gene is TRBJ2-1, the V gene TRBV7-2; 9 nucleotides line up with TRBD2. Trimming removed 5 bases from V and 6 bases from J; junction bases left unmatched: 8. The CDR3 runs to 15 residues. Germline loops: CDR1 SGHTA, CDR2 FQGNSA. The CDR3 bases are TGTGCCAGCAGCCCAGCGGGGACTAGCCGCAATGAGCAGTTCTTC. Its translation: CASSPAGTSRNEQFF. Complete variable domain (other parts from reference TRBV7-2 and TRBJ2-1): GAGVSQSPSNKVTEKGKDVELRCDPISGHTALYWYRQSLGQGLEFLIYFQGNSAPDKSGLPSDRFSAERTGGSVSTLTIQRTQQEDSAVYLCASSPAGTSRNEQFFGPGTRLTVL.

The V and J genes are TRBV5-1 and TRBJ1-5, with D unclear. Trimming removed 0 bases at V and 3 bases at J, with 10 bases between. The CDR3 runs to 15 residues. Germline V CDR1 and CDR2: SGHRS, YFSETQ. CDR3 residues: CASSLGEAANQPQHF. In DNA form, the CDR3 reads TGCGCCAGCAGCTTGGGGGAGGCGGCCAATCAGCCCCAGCATTTT. The entire variable domain, with the rest obtained from reference TRBV5-1 and TRBJ1-5, is as follows: KAGVTQTPRYLIKTRGQQVTLSCSPISGHRSVSWYQQTPGQGLQFLFEYFSETQRNKGNFPGRFSGRQFSNSRSEMNVSTLELGDSALYLCASSLGEAANQPQHFGDGTRLSIL.

J is TRBJ1-5 and V is TRBV5-1; 8 nucleotides agree with TRBD1. Trimming at V came to 4 bases and at J to 2 bases, leaving 2 bases not matched to a gene. The CDR3 sequence is 14 residues long. CDR1 is SGHRS and CDR2 is YFSETQ in the germline V gene. The CDR3 DNA sequence: TGCGCCAGCAGCCCGACAGGGGGCAATCAGCCCCAGCATTTT. Translating it yields CASSPTGGNQPQHF. Combining the CDR3 with reference TRBV5-1 and TRBJ1-5 gives the whole variable domain KAGVTQTPRYLIKTRGQQVTLSCSPISGHRSVSWYQQTPGQGLQFLFEYFSETQRNKGNFPGRFSGRQFSNSRSEMNVSTLELGDSALYLCASSPTGGNQPQHFGDGTRLSIL.

Only one count was recorded for this clone. The chain is built from TRBV5-1 and TRBJ2-5; weak D call: TRBD1 (6 bases). CDR3 length equals 15 residues. Germline V gene sequence: CDR1 SGHRS, CDR2 YFSETQ. Deletions cut 1 base from V and 2 bases from J, with 12 bases between. The CDR3 bases are TGCGCCAGCAGCTTGTCGGGACAAATTCAAGAGACCCAGTACTTC. Amino acids: CASSLSGQIQETQYF.

The chain joins TRBV4-3 to TRBJ2-1; possible D gene TRBD2, 6 bases. The V end was cut by 5 bases, the J end by 3 bases, with 14 bases between. From germline, CDR1 is LGHNA and CDR2 YSLEER. This CDR3 is 15 amino acids long. Here the CDR3 reads CASSERLGGYNEQFF. CDR3 DNA sequence: TGCGCCAGCAGCGAACGGCTCGGGGGCTACAATGAGCAGTTCTTC.

The chain is built from TRBV5-1 and TRBJ2-1; D gene ambiguous. Germline CDR1 is SGHRS and CDR2 is YFSETQ. The CDR3 is made up of 16 amino acids. V was shortened by 2 bases and J by 0 bases, with 12 bases between the two germline ends. The CDR3 is CASSFLQSGSYNEQFF. The DNA for the CDR3 is TGCGCCAGCAGCTTTCTTCAATCCGGCTCCTACAATGAGCAGTTCTTC.

The genes are TRBV10-3 and TRBJ2-1, with TRBD1 matching 9 bases. This CDR3 contains 17 residues. J gave up 3 bases and V 6 bases, and 12 bases lay outside the gene matches. CDR1 and CDR2 (germline): ENHRY, SYGVKD. The CDR3, as DNA: TGTGCCATCAGCCCATCCGGGGGACAGGGCGTCTACAATGAGCAGTTCTTC. This sequence encodes CAISPSGGQGVYNEQFF.

This chain joins TRBV10-3 and TRBJ2-7; TRBD2 matches 7 bases. CDR1 ENHRY and CDR2 SYGVKD come from the germline V gene. The junction had 4 bases not matched to a gene; V was cut back by 3 bases and J by 5 bases. The CDR3 spans 13 residues. In DNA, the CDR3 is TGTGCCATCAGTGACATGGGGGGGGACGAGCAGTACTTC. Translating gives CAISDMGGDEQYF.

The V call is TRBV12-3 or TRBV12-4, the J call TRBJ1-5; possibly TRBD1 for D (6 bases). The V end lost 6 bases, the J end lost 7 bases, and 13 bases lay between the germline ends. The CDR3 is 13 amino acids. CDR3 nucleotide sequence: TGTGCCAGCAGAGAACAGGGTAACCAGCCCCAGCATTTT. This translates into CASREQGNQPQHF.

The V and J genes are TRBV4-1 and TRBJ1-6; D is possibly TRBD1 (6 bases). This CDR3 comprises 19 residues. CDR1 is MGHRA and CDR2 is YSYEKL in the germline V gene. Trimming took off 1 base at V and 0 bases at J, with 16 bases between the two ends. This CDR3 is CASSQGETAGVSYNSPLHF. As DNA, the CDR3 is TGCGCCAGCAGCCAAGGGGAAACGGCAGGGGTCTCCTATAATTCACCCCTCCACTTT.

Here the CDR3 DNA reads TGTGCCAGCAGCTTACACATCTCGAACACTGAAGCTTTCTTT. Protein sequence: CASSLHISNTEAFF. This chain joins TRBV7-2 and TRBJ1-1; D remains unclear. Trimming stripped 2 bases from V and 1 base from J, with 8 bases between. The germline V gene has CDR1 SGHTA and CDR2 FQGNSA. The CDR3 loop spans 14 amino acids.

This clone was observed a handful of times. The J gene is TRBJ1-5, the V gene TRBV23-1, with 7 bases lining up with TRBD1. TRBV23-1 is placed among ORFs of uncertain function. The CDR3 runs to 20 residues. With 6 bases clipped from V and 0 bases from J, the junction kept 20 bases outside the gene matches. CDR3 in DNA: TGCGCCAGCAGCCCATCCGGGCCCGGGACAGCTCGCTATAGCAATCAGCCCCAGCATTTT. It is translated as CASSPSGPGTARYSNQPQHF.

CDR3 amino acids: CASSPIRTSGASYEQYF. In nucleotides, the CDR3 is TGCGCCAGCAGCCCGATCCGGACTAGCGGGGCCTCCTACGAGCAGTACTTC. The V and J genes are TRBV4-1 and TRBJ2-7; 12 positions agree with TRBD2. The junction had 7 bases not matched to a gene; V was cut back by 4 bases and J by 0 bases. The CDR3 is 17 residues long. CDR1 is MGHRA, CDR2 YSYEKL, per germline.

This clone was picked up a small number of times. The chain is built from TRBV29-1 and TRBJ1-2; a weak D match, TRBD1 (6 bases). Trimming removed 7 bases from V and 6 bases from J, with 15 bases in between. There are 12 residues in the CDR3. Germline CDR1 is SQVTM and CDR2 is ANQGSEA. The CDR3 spells CSALTGTHGYTF. The DNA for the CDR3 is TGCAGCGCCCTTACAGGGACCCATGGCTACACCTTC.

The V and J genes are TRBV5-1 and TRBJ2-1, with D tentatively TRBD1 (6 bases). Between the trimmed V and J ends, which lost 1 base and 8 bases, there was a span of 13 bases. The CDR3 has 14 residues. The germline CDR1 and CDR2 sequences are SGHRS and YFSETQ. The DNA for the CDR3 is TGCGCCAGCAGCTTGCCGGCAGGGGCGGATGAGCAGTTCTTC. Its protein is CASSLPAGADEQFF.

Turning to this clone: Its ends do not fully match the called genes, so a read error is possible. The chain has TRBV5-1 and TRBJ2-2; D gene ambiguous. Germline V gene data show CDR1 as SGHRS and CDR2 as YFSETQ. The CDR3 runs to 16 residues. The CDR3 region is CASSGQRSLNSGELFF. CDR3 bases: TGCGCCAGCAGCGGTCAACGTAGTCTGAACTCCGGGGAGCTGTTTTTT.

J is TRBJ2-1 and V is TRBV7-8, with 13 bases fitting TRBD2. V shed 1 base, J shed 1 base, and the junction held 4 bases outside the gene matches. CDR1 and CDR2 from the germline V gene are SGHVS and FQNEAQ. The CDR3 totals 18 residues. The CDR3 DNA follows: TGTGCCAGCAGCTTAGTACTAGCGGGGGGGCTTTCCTACAATGAGCAGTTCTTC. Its protein is CASSLVLAGGLSYNEQFF.

This clone was recorded a few times. This sequence joins TRBV6-5 and TRBJ1-6; D gene unclear. The CDR3 extends over 14 amino acids. The germline gives CDR1 MNHEY, CDR2 SVGAGI. V was clipped by 5 bases and J by 8 bases, with 13 bases between them. CDR3 protein: CASSPEFSHSPLHF. CDR3 sequence (DNA): TGTGCCAGCAGTCCAGAGTTTAGCCATTCACCCCTCCACTTT.

The V and J genes are TRBV5-1 and TRBJ2-7, with 13 bases fitting TRBD2. Per germline, CDR1 SGHRS and CDR2 YFSETQ. The CDR3 loop spans 16 amino acids. The V and J ends lost 2 bases and 4 bases, in that order; junction bases with no gene match: 6. For the CDR3, the DNA is TGCGCCAGCAGCTTCTCGGCGGGACTAGCGGGGTACGAGCAGTACTTC. It yields the protein CASSFSAGLAGYEQYF.

The chain recombines TRBV11-3 with TRBJ2-2; 8 nucleotides match TRBD1. This CDR3 spans 15 amino acids. V shed 8 bases and J 3 bases; nucleotides not matched to a gene: 8. Germline CDR1 SGHNT, CDR2 YENEEA. CDR3 sequence reads: CASARGQGDTGELFF. The CDR3, as DNA: TGTGCCAGCGCTCGCGGACAGGGAGACACCGGGGAGCTGTTTTTT.

This chain uses TRBV12-5 with TRBJ2-5; 14 bases align to TRBD2. Trimming took 3 bases from V and 4 from J; bases not matched to a gene: 13. CDR3 size: 19 residues. Germline values: CDR1 LGHNT, CDR2 FRNRAP. CDR3 residues: CASGLTLGLAGGLGETQYF. CDR3 sequence (DNA): TGTGCTAGTGGTTTAACTCTCGGACTAGCGGGGGGCCTGGGAGAGACCCAGTACTTC.

This clone was seen a single time. This chain uses TRBV19 with TRBJ2-7, with 10 bases matching TRBD1. CDR3 length: 15 residues. The V segment lost 6 bases and the J segment 3 bases; nucleotides outside the gene matches: 8. The germline CDR1 and CDR2 sequences are LNHDA and SQIVND (reference sequence). Here the CDR3 reads CASSRTGGISYEQYF. CDR3 nucleotide sequence: TGTGCCAGTAGCCGGACAGGGGGGATCAGCTACGAGCAGTACTTC.

The V call is TRBV9, the J call TRBJ1-1, with 9 nucleotides matching TRBD1. V lost 0 bases, J lost 4 bases, and 4 bases stayed unmatched. Germline CDR1 and CDR2: SGDLS and YYNGEE. The CDR3 has 15 residues. CDR3 residues: CASSVGWGQGTEAFF. DNA for the CDR3: TGTGCCAGCAGCGTAGGGTGGGGACAGGGCACTGAAGCTTTCTTT.

V gene TRBV11-2 combines with J gene TRBJ2-1; 7 nucleotides match TRBD2. Trimming cost V 2 bases and J 9 bases; bases outside gene matches: 7. The CDR3 runs to 14 residues. Per the germline V gene, CDR1 is SGHAT and CDR2 is FQNNGV. CDR3 sequence: CASSLPLAIGEQFF. The CDR3 region has the DNA TGTGCCAGCAGCTTACCACTAGCGATCGGTGAGCAGTTCTTC.

V and J are TRBV12-5 and TRBJ2-1, with 7 bases matching TRBD2. Germline CDR1 reads LGHNT; CDR2 reads FRNRAP. The CDR3 is made up of 14 amino acids. The junction had 8 bases not matched to a gene; V was cut back by 7 bases and J by 5 bases. This CDR3 reads CASATVGTNNEQFF. CDR3 coding DNA: TGTGCTAGTGCCACCGTCGGGACTAACAATGAGCAGTTCTTC.